Below are 13 T cell receptor beta chains sequenced from a single sample in a study of CXCR3-negative and CXCR3-positive naive CD8 T cells. The study made its TRB cDNA libraries by 5' RACE, adding UMI labels. TCRdb reworked the 5' RACE reads into one entry per CDR3 protein, no DNA. The table for this sample gives over 7,000 distinct CDR3 sequences. The sequencing sample was made of naive CXCR3- CD8+ T cells from blood. Subset described: CD45RO-CCR7+CD27+CD95- naive CD8+ T cells lacking CXCR3 (TNR3-). The receptor set was obtained from a human donor in good health. Some clones in this sample may be carry-over from other donors' samples.

This clonotype shows up as medium-sized by frequency. The chain couples TRBV7-9 to TRBJ1-1; TCRdb lists TRBD1, though no DNA is available to test this call. This CDR3 is 13 amino acids long. Germline CDR1 SEHNR, CDR2 FQNEAQ (reference sequence). This chain's CDR3 is CASSSPLGGRAFF.

The V and J genes are TRBV11-2 and TRBJ2-1; TCRdb selects TRBD2, and the lack of DNA leaves this call unchecked. This CDR3 contains 12 residues. CDR1 is SGHAT and CDR2 is FQNNGV in the germline V gene. CDR3 amino acids: CASSDLAREQFF.

V is TRBV15 and J is TRBJ2-4; TCRdb picks TRBD1, but there is no DNA to check that call. The CDR3 consists of 17 residues. The germline V gene has CDR1 LNHNV and CDR2 YYDKDF (reference sequence). Here the CDR3 reads CATSRDPGTGAANIQYF.

Judged by frequency, this clonotype is medium-sized. The genes are TRBV11-2 and TRBJ2-3; TCRdb lists TRBD1, though no DNA is available to test this call. Per the germline V gene, CDR1 is SGHAT and CDR2 is FQNNGV. The CDR3 extends over 16 amino acids. The CDR3 loop reads CASSPAFGTSTDTQYF.

V is TRBV5-1 and J is TRBJ1-2. The CDR3 totals 13 residues. CDR1 and CDR2 from the germline V gene are SGHRS and YFSETQ. CDR3 region: CASSLEEDYGYTF.

The V gene is TRBV7-6, the J gene TRBJ2-1; as DNA is missing, the TRBD1 call by TCRdb cannot be tested. The CDR3 runs to 13 residues. Per the germline V gene, CDR1 is SGHVS and CDR2 is FNYEAQ. This chain's CDR3 is CASSLTKGPEQFF.

This clonotype registers medium-sized by frequency. This rearrangement joins TRBV28 to TRBJ2-5; the D call of TRBD2 rests on TCRdb alone, since no DNA is present to check it. Germline V gene lookup returns CDR1 MDHEN and CDR2 SYDVKM. This CDR3 spans 15 amino acids. CDR3: CASLTTGLAGETQYF.

The genes are TRBV4-2 and TRBJ1-6; the TRBD1 assignment by TCRdb is unverifiable without DNA. Germline CDR1 is LGHNA and CDR2 is YNFKEQ. The CDR3 totals 17 residues. CDR3 amino acids: CASSQASGAVAIAPLHF.

This clonotype is called medium-sized based on its frequency. The chain employs TRBV11-2 and TRBJ2-1; TCRdb reports TRBD2, a call that lacks DNA to check it against. Germline CDR1 reads SGHAT; CDR2 reads FQNNGV. The CDR3 contains 18 residues. CDR3 sequence reads: CASSLTWDPSGRDNEQFF.

This chain connects TRBV19 to TRBJ2-2; TCRdb proposes TRBD2, but this gene call is untestable without DNA. The germline V gene has CDR1 LNHDA and CDR2 SQIVND (reference sequence). The CDR3 consists of 19 residues. The CDR3 is CASSQTSGEIPTNTGELFF.

This clonotype shows up as medium-sized by frequency. The chain is built from TRBV5-1 and TRBJ1-1; TCRdb reports TRBD1, a call that lacks DNA to check it against. Germline V gene data show CDR1 as SGHRS and CDR2 as YFSETQ. CDR3 length equals 18 residues. CDR3 amino acids: CASSLLDRADGTNTEAFF. Based on the CDR3 plus reference TRBV5-1 and TRBJ1-1, the full variable domain is KAGVTQTPRYLIKTRGQQVTLSCSPISGHRSVSWYQQTPGQGLQFLFEYFSETQRNKGNFPGRFSGRQFSNSRSEMNVSTLELGDSALYLCASSLLDRADGTNTEAFFGQGTRLTVV.

This clonotype is identified as medium-sized from frequency. The chain combines TRBV7-9 with TRBJ2-2; the TCRdb call, TRBD2, lacks DNA for checking. From germline, CDR1 is SEHNR and CDR2 FQNEAQ (reference sequence). This CDR3 has 16 residues. The CDR3 protein is CASSLLSREYTGELFF. Variable domain in full (rest from reference TRBV7-9 and TRBJ2-2): DTGVSQNPRHKITKRGQNVTFRCDPISEHNRLYWYRQTLGQGPEFLTYFQNEAQLEKSRLLSDRFSAERPKGSFSTLEIQRTEQGDSAMYLCASSLLSREYTGELFFGEGSRLTVL.

This clonotype is medium-sized by frequency. The V and J genes are TRBV11-3 and TRBJ2-6. In germline, CDR1 is SGHNT, CDR2 YENEEA. The CDR3 contains 12 residues. CDR3 in amino acids: CASSVGAEVLTF.